The next 5 T cell receptor beta chains were all read from a single sample in a study of blood T cell repertoires in COVID-19. TCRdb keeps only in-frame clones here, not all; method: immunoSEQ multiplex PCR. The table lists 220,000 or so clones, 89% of them singletons, with around 6.5% in the top ten. The sequencing input was peripheral blood. These receptors originate from a man between 60 and 75 years old who had recovered from COVID-19.

The chain joins TRBV28 to TRBJ2-2; D is unresolved. Germline lookup yields CDR1 MDHEN and CDR2 SYDVKM. The length of the CDR3 is 15 residues. Trimming stripped 3 bases from V and 0 bases from J, with 8 bases between. The CDR3 DNA reads as TGTGCCAGCAGTTTTGACGGAGCGAACACCGGGGAGCTGTTTTTT. This sequence encodes CASSFDGANTGELFF. The variable domain in full, completed from reference TRBV28 and TRBJ2-2, reads DVKVTQSSRYLVKRTGEKVFLECVQDMDHENMFWYRQDPGLGLRLIYFSYDVKMKEKGDIPEGYSVSREKKERFSLILESASTNQTSMYLCASSFDGANTGELFFGEGSRLTVL.

J is TRBJ2-7 and V is TRBV9, with unresolved D. Trimming cost V 3 bases and J 0 bases, with 7 bases left between them. Germline-derived CDR1 and CDR2 are SGDLS and YYNGEE. The CDR3 is 13 amino acids. The CDR3 protein is CASSDPSSYEQYF. DNA for the CDR3: TGTGCCAGCAGCGACCCCAGCTCCTACGAGCAGTACTTC. Filled out from reference TRBV9 and TRBJ2-7, the complete variable domain reads DSGVTQTPKHLITATGQRVTLRCSPRSGDLSVYWYQQSLDQGLQFLIQYYNGEERAKGNILERFSAQQFPDLHSELNLSSLELGDSALYFCASSDPSSYEQYFGPGTRLTVT.

The chain has TRBV10-3 and TRBJ2-1, with D perhaps TRBD2 (5 bases). Trimming removed 0 bases from V and 6 bases from J, with 18 bases in between. Germline CDR1 and CDR2: ENHRY and SYGVKD. The CDR3 runs to 17 residues. CDR3 in DNA: TGTGCCATCAGTGAGTCCCCCCGACGAGGGATCTTCAATGAGCAGTTCTTC. This sequence encodes CAISESPRRGIFNEQFF.

The chain is built from TRBV5-1 and TRBJ1-2; no clear D. The CDR3 consists of 14 residues. Trimming stripped 0 bases from V and 3 bases from J, with 9 bases between. The germline V gene encodes CDR1 SGHRS and CDR2 YFSETQ. The CDR3 nucleotides read TGCGCCAGCAGCTTGGGGGCGAGGGACTATGGCTACACCTTC. Its protein product is CASSLGARDYGYTF.

V and J are TRBV28 and TRBJ2-2; a weak D match, TRBD1 (5 bases). Per the germline V gene, CDR1 is MDHEN and CDR2 is SYDVKM. The CDR3 spans 14 residues. The ends were cut back, 1 base at V and 6 bases at J, with 9 bases in the middle. The CDR3 DNA reads as TGTGCCAGCAGTTTATCAGGGTTCGCCGGGGAGCTGTTTTTT. This gives the protein CASSLSGFAGELFF.